This paragraph reports one T cell receptor beta chain. This specimen belongs to a study of shared clonotypes between healthy human individuals. The data were produced by immunoSEQ multiplex PCR, yet TCRdb's version contains in-frame clones alone and is incomplete. The sample lists about 640,000 clones; about two thirds were seen once. The sequenced material came from memory CD4+ T cells sorted from blood. Subset given: CD45RA-negative fraction. The receptor's source is a woman aged 25-40 years in good health.

As DNA, the CDR3 is TGTGCCAGCAGCCCCGGGGCCAACGTCCTGACTTTC. Residues: CASSPGANVLTF. This sequence joins TRBV2 and TRBJ2-6; D call uncertain. Germline V gene lookup returns CDR1 SNHLY and CDR2 FYNNEI. This CDR3 spans 12 amino acids. Deletions cut 6 bases from V and 4 bases from J, with 4 bases between.